The 14 T cell receptor beta chains presented below share a single source sample, sequenced in a study of CD8 T cells in Susac syndrome. After extraction with the RNeasy kit, roughly 0.5 to 1 ug of the RNA was reverse transcribed using random hexamers. TCRdb recomputed calls from the immunoSEQ multiplex PCR reads with MiXCR, one row per CDR3 protein. This sample has approximately 74,000 distinct CDR3 sequences; about 93% occur once, and the top ten carry roughly 1%. Sequenced input: CD8+ T cells from PBMCs. The receptors here all came from a human donor with Susac syndrome.

The V call is TRBV6-1, the J call TRBJ2-5; 15 bases are a match to TRBD2. The CDR3 has 16 residues. In germline, CDR1 is MNHNS, CDR2 SASEGT. Trimming cost V 5 bases and J 5 bases; bases outside gene matches: 6. CDR3 amino acids: CASSPLGTSGGETQYF. Written as DNA, the CDR3 is TGTGCCAGCAGTCCCCTCGGGACTAGCGGGGGGGAGACCCAGTACTTC.

The chain has TRBV27 and TRBJ1-5; no definite D call. The germline V gene encodes CDR1 MNHEY and CDR2 SMNVEV (reference sequence). Trimming took 4 bases from V and 5 from J, leaving 12 bases between them. The length of the CDR3 is 14 residues. CDR3 residues: CASSSTESYQPQHF. The CDR3 DNA reads TGTGCCAGCAGTTCAACGGAATCATATCAGCCCCAGCATTTT.

The chain has TRBV6-5 and TRBJ2-6; perhaps TRBD2 as D (6 bases). This CDR3 region has 16 residues. Germline CDR1 and CDR2: MNHEY and SVGAGI. V was pared by 4 bases and J by 2 bases, with 12 bases between. The CDR3: CASSFGGAAGANVLTF. CDR3 in DNA: TGTGCCAGCAGTTTTGGAGGGGCGGCTGGGGCCAACGTCCTGACTTTC.

The chain carries TRBV29-1 and TRBJ2-5; 7 bases agree with TRBD2. J gave up 0 bases and V 3 bases, and 1 base lay outside the gene matches. The germline V gene has CDR1 SQVTM and CDR2 ANQGSEA. This CDR3 spans 13 amino acids. As DNA, the CDR3 is TGCAGCGTTGATGGGACTAACCAAGAGACCCAGTACTTC. Protein: CSVDGTNQETQYF.

This chain uses TRBV7-8 with TRBJ2-3, with a weak D call TRBD2 (6 bases). The CDR3 runs 17 residues. Germline CDR1 SGHVS, CDR2 FQNEAQ. Between the trimmed V and J ends, which lost 4 bases and 6 bases, there was a span of 23 bases. CDR3 sequence: CASSSLRAGHSVDTQYF. CDR3 DNA sequence: TGTGCCAGCAGCTCTCTCCGGGCGGGGCACAGTGTGGATACGCAGTATTTT. Full variable domain (rest looked up from reference TRBV7-8 and TRBJ2-3): GAGVSQSPRYKVAKRGQDVALRCDPISGHVSLFWYQQALGQGPEFLTYFQNEAQLDKSGLPSDRFFAERPEGSVSTLKIQRTQQEDSAVYLCASSSLRAGHSVDTQYFGPGTRLTVL.

This clonotype occurred once. V is TRBV3-1 and J is TRBJ2-7; D gene ambiguous. The CDR3 has 15 residues. CDR1 and CDR2 from the germline V gene are LGHDT and YNNKEL (reference sequence). The V end was cut by 0 bases, the J end by 4 bases, with 13 bases between. In nucleotides, the CDR3 is TGTGCCAGCAGCCAAGAGAACTCCAGGATATACGAGCAGTACTTC. It codes for CASSQENSRIYEQYF.

This chain links TRBV12-3 or TRBV12-4 with TRBJ2-7; no clear D. Trimming took 6 bases from V and 4 from J, leaving 13 bases between them. The CDR3 spans 13 residues. The CDR3 sequence is CASSRGGVYEQYF. CDR3 coding DNA: TGTGCCAGCAGCCGTGGTGGGGTGTACGAGCAGTACTTC.

The rearrangement uses TRBV28 and TRBJ2-7, with D possibly being TRBD2 (6 bases). Trimming left V 2 bases short and J 0 bases short, with 8 bases between. This CDR3 is 14 amino acids long. CDR1 MDHEN and CDR2 SYDVKM come from the germline V gene. For the CDR3, the DNA is TGTGCCAGCAGTTTAAGGGGAGGCTCCTACGAGCAGTACTTC. Its translation: CASSLRGGSYEQYF.

This sequence joins TRBV20-1 and TRBJ2-3; the match to TRBD2 covers 10 bases. Germline V gives CDR1 DFQATT, CDR2 SNEGSKA (reference sequence). V shed 0 bases and J 2 bases; nucleotides not matched to a gene: 5. This CDR3 region has 16 residues. CDR3 sequence: CSARDWLAGATDTQYF. The CDR3 DNA sequence: TGCAGTGCTAGAGATTGGCTAGCGGGAGCCACAGATACGCAGTATTTT.

This clonotype was found once. The rearrangement joins TRBV9 to TRBJ1-5; D not certain. Germline V gives CDR1 SGDLS, CDR2 YYNGEE. CDR3 length: 13 residues. Trimming left V 0 bases short and J 7 bases short, with 8 bases between. DNA of the CDR3: TGTGCCAGCAGCGTAGATAGCCACCAGCCCCAGCATTTT. Encoded protein: CASSVDSHQPQHF. Filled out from reference TRBV9 and TRBJ1-5, the complete variable domain reads DSGVTQTPKHLITATGQRVTLRCSPRSGDLSVYWYQQSLDQGLQFLIQYYNGEERAKGNILERFSAQQFPDLHSELNLSSLELGDSALYFCASSVDSHQPQHFGDGTRLSIL.

This chain joins TRBV5-1 and TRBJ2-2; D might be TRBD1 (6 bases). CDR1 and CDR2 from the germline V gene are SGHRS and YFSETQ. Trimming left V 4 bases short and J 3 bases short, with 22 bases between. The CDR3 contains 18 residues. CDR3 protein: CASSHRPTGLLDTGELFF. DNA of the CDR3: TGCGCCAGCAGCCACCGTCCCACAGGGCTATTAGACACCGGGGAGCTGTTTTTT.

This chain links TRBV2 with TRBJ2-7, with D maybe TRBD1 (5 bases). The CDR3 loop spans 11 amino acids. Trimming removed 4 bases from V and 7 bases from J, with 8 bases in between. From germline, CDR1 is SNHLY and CDR2 FYNNEI. CDR3: CASSGGTEQYF. CDR3 DNA sequence: TGTGCCAGCAGTGGGGGCACAGAGCAGTACTTC. Drawing the rest from reference TRBV2 and TRBJ2-7, the complete variable domain is EPEVTQTPSHQVTQMGQEVILRCVPISNHLYFYWYRQILGQKVEFLVSFYNNEISEKSEIFDDQFSVERPDGSNFTLKIRSTKLEDSAMYFCASSGGTEQYFGPGTRLTVT.

The rearrangement joins TRBV5-8 to TRBJ2-7; D remains unclear. V shed 5 bases and J shed 1 base, with 13 bases lying between them. Germline assignment: CDR1 SGHTS and CDR2 YDEGEE. This CDR3 contains 14 residues. DNA of the CDR3: TGTGCCAGCAGTTTAGGGCAGTTATCCTACGAGCAGTACTTC. Translating it yields CASSLGQLSYEQYF.

The chain has TRBV13 and TRBJ2-5; a weak D match, TRBD1 (5 bases). This CDR3 has 14 residues. From germline, CDR1 is PRHDT and CDR2 FYEKMQ (reference sequence). Deletions cut 4 bases from V and 2 bases from J, with 11 bases between. The CDR3 loop reads CASSSKDTQETQYF. The CDR3 nucleotides are TGTGCCAGCAGCTCGAAGGACACACAAGAGACCCAGTACTTC.